The T cell receptor (beta chain) under discussion was sequenced for a study of neurological immune-mediated disorders. This clonotype was counted many times. The authors obtained over 200 million TCR-beta sequences from 15-18 subjects per sequencing run. TCRdb fed the 5' RACE reads into MiXCR, producing one record per CDR3 protein. This table holds around 40,000 distinct CDR3 sequences, just under 7.5% found once. The CDR3 spans 16 residues. V shed 0 bases and J 5 bases; nucleotides not matched to a gene: 5. Germline CDR1 reads SGHRS; CDR2 reads YFSETQ. Sequenced sample: CD4+ T cells from blood. The rearrangement links TRBV5-1 to TRBJ2-2; 9 positions agree with TRBD1. This receptor was taken from a man aged 50-59 years in good health. CDR3 DNA sequence: TGCGCCAGCAGCTTGGCCATACAGGGGGCGACCGGGGAGCTGTTTTTT. It encodes CASSLAIQGATGELFF.